The 23 T cell receptor beta chains in this list originate from one sample, sequenced in a study of blood T cell repertoires in COVID-19. Clones were sequenced by immunoSEQ multiplex PCR, and TCRdb holds only the in-frame ones, with some missing. The sample holds about 190,000 clones, less than 90% seen once. The sample comprised peripheral blood. These receptors all stem from a human donor in a cohort sampled during active COVID-19.

The chain couples TRBV19 to TRBJ2-3, with 11 positions matching TRBD2. Germline loops: CDR1 LNHDA, CDR2 SQIVND (reference sequence). The junction had 4 bases not matched to a gene; V was cut back by 7 bases and J by 1 base. This CDR3 spans 15 amino acids. The CDR3 DNA reads TGTGCCAGTACGAAACTAGCGGGAGGCACAGATACGCAGTATTTT. It specifies CASTKLAGGTDTQYF.

The chain has TRBV6-1 and TRBJ2-3, with 13 bases that match TRBD2. This CDR3 contains 16 residues. Germline CDR1 is MNHNS and CDR2 is SASEGT. The trim removed 4 bases at V and 6 bases at J, leaving 7 bases unmatched. The CDR3 here is CASSATSGGSVDTQYF. In DNA, the CDR3 is TGTGCCAGCAGTGCGACTAGCGGGGGGTCTGTCGATACGCAGTATTTT.

This chain joins TRBV28 and TRBJ1-2; 9 bases line up with TRBD1. The CDR3 loop spans 15 amino acids. Germline CDR1 is MDHEN and CDR2 is SYDVKM. V was pared by 7 bases and J by 5 bases, with 11 bases of the junction left unmatched. DNA of the CDR3: TGTGCCAGCAAAGGGACAGGGTTCCTCGATTATGGCTACACCTTC. It yields the protein CASKGTGFLDYGYTF.

This clone has just one count. The chain combines TRBV5-1 with TRBJ2-1, with D possibly being TRBD2 (5 bases). Deletions cut 2 bases from V and 6 bases from J, with 9 bases between. The germline V gene encodes CDR1 SGHRS and CDR2 YFSETQ. The CDR3 extends over 13 amino acids. The CDR3 here is CASSFPGVNEQFF. The CDR3 DNA reads as TGCGCCAGCAGCTTTCCCGGGGTCAATGAGCAGTTCTTC.

The J gene is TRBJ2-1, the V gene TRBV7-8; 12 bases are a match to TRBD2. There are 17 residues in the CDR3. Looked up from germline, CDR1 is SGHVS and CDR2 is FQNEAQ. J lost 7 bases, V lost 4 bases, and 11 bases had no gene match. CDR3 sequence (DNA): TGTGCCAGCAGCTCGATGACTAGCGGGGGCACGGCTAATGAGCAGTTCTTC. This sequence encodes CASSSMTSGGTANEQFF. Drawing the rest from reference TRBV7-8 and TRBJ2-1, the complete variable domain is GAGVSQSPRYKVAKRGQDVALRCDPISGHVSLFWYQQALGQGPEFLTYFQNEAQLDKSGLPSDRFFAERPEGSVSTLKIQRTQQEDSAVYLCASSSMTSGGTANEQFFGPGTRLTVL.

The V and J genes are TRBV6-6 and TRBJ1-2, with TRBD1 as a possible D gene (6 bases). V was trimmed by 5 bases and J by 2 bases, leaving 21 bases between them. The V gene's germline CDR1 is MNHNY and CDR2 SVGAGI (reference sequence). The CDR3 covers 17 residues. CDR3 DNA: TGTGCCAGCAGTCCCAACCCAAACAGGGTCGGAAACTATGGCTACACCTTC. It translates to CASSPNPNRVGNYGYTF.

The chain employs TRBV19 and TRBJ2-1; TRBD2 matches 7 bases. V lost 7 bases and J lost 7; bases outside the gene matches: 10. The CDR3 has 14 amino acids. CDR1 LNHDA and CDR2 SQIVND come from the germline V gene (reference sequence). The CDR3 DNA is TGTGCCAGTAATCGGAGGGAGGGCAGGAATGAGCAGTTCTTC. This encodes CASNRREGRNEQFF.

This clone showed up just once. The chain has TRBV27 and TRBJ1-1; D is possibly TRBD1 (6 bases). The germline V gene encodes CDR1 MNHEY and CDR2 SMNVEV (reference sequence). This CDR3 contains 16 residues. V was cut by 0 bases and J by 8 bases, with 19 bases left in between. Here the CDR3 DNA reads TGTGCCAGCAGTTTATCCACCTCAGGGGAGAGACGGGAAGCTTTCTTT. This sequence encodes CASSLSTSGERREAFF.

The V call is TRBV7-3, the J call TRBJ2-2; no firm D call. The CDR3 is 16 amino acids. Germline V gene sequence: CDR1 SGHTA, CDR2 FQGTGA. V was pared by 5 bases and J by 6 bases, with 19 bases between. CDR3: CASSPDQLIVAGELFF. The DNA of the CDR3 is TGTGCCAGCAGCCCCGATCAATTGATAGTTGCCGGGGAGCTGTTTTTT.

This rearrangement joins TRBV28 to TRBJ1-1; D uncertain. Germline loops: CDR1 MDHEN, CDR2 SYDVKM. Trimming pared 6 bases from V and 6 bases from J, leaving 17 bases between. This CDR3 region has 14 residues. CDR3 amino acids: CASSPTSHQSEAFF. The CDR3 nucleotides are TGTGCCAGCAGCCCAACATCTCACCAGTCTGAAGCTTTCTTT. Looking up the rest from reference TRBV28 and TRBJ1-1 gives the full variable domain: DVKVTQSSRYLVKRTGEKVFLECVQDMDHENMFWYRQDPGLGLRLIYFSYDVKMKEKGDIPEGYSVSREKKERFSLILESASTNQTSMYLCASSPTSHQSEAFFGQGTRLTVV.

The rearrangement joins TRBV19 to TRBJ1-2; tentative D call: TRBD1 (6 bases). The germline V gene encodes CDR1 LNHDA and CDR2 SQIVND (reference sequence). The CDR3 runs to 15 residues. Between the trimmed V and J ends, which lost 9 bases and 8 bases, there was a span of 25 bases. The CDR3 protein is CASKEDSGASSGYTF. The CDR3, as DNA: TGTGCCAGCAAAGAAGATTCAGGGGCGTCTAGCGGCTACACCTTC. Variable domain in full (rest from reference TRBV19 and TRBJ1-2): DGGITQSPKYLFRKEGQNVTLSCEQNLNHDAMYWYRQDPGQGLRLIYYSQIVNDFQKGDIAEGYSVSREKKESFPLTVTSAQKNPTAFYLCASKEDSGASSGYTFGSGTRLTVV.

V is TRBV7-9 and J is TRBJ1-3; D is unresolved. The germline CDR1 and CDR2 sequences are SEHNR and FQNEAQ (reference sequence). This CDR3 contains 14 residues. The V end was cut by 1 base, the J end by 3 bases, with 7 bases between. As DNA, the CDR3 is TGTGCCAGCAGCTTAGGGACTCTTGGAAACACCATATATTTT. Protein sequence: CASSLGTLGNTIYF.

The gene calls are TRBV18 and TRBJ1-4, with D perhaps matching TRBD1 (6 bases). This CDR3 spans 14 amino acids. With 3 bases removed from V and 10 bases from J, the gap between germline ends came to 15 bases. The V gene's germline CDR1 is KGHSH and CDR2 LQKENI. Here the CDR3 DNA reads TGTGCCAGCTCACCGGGACAAACGGATGGAAAACTGTTTTTT. As protein: CASSPGQTDGKLFF.

The V and J genes are TRBV21-1 and TRBJ2-7; the table names TRBD1, a call not compared with the DNA. TRBV21-1 is a recognized pseudogene. This CDR3 spans 10 amino acids. The CDR3 here is CASSGSEQYF. CDR3 DNA sequence: TGTGCCAGTTCAGGGTCGGAGCAGTACTTC.

V gene TRBV14 combines with J gene TRBJ2-3; D ambiguous. This CDR3 has 14 residues. Germline V gene sequence: CDR1 SGHDN, CDR2 FVKESK. Trimming shortened V by 2 bases and J by 3 bases, and 9 bases separated the two germline ends. DNA of the CDR3: TGTGCCAGCAGCCAATCTATACGTACAGATACGCAGTATTTT. This codes for CASSQSIRTDTQYF.

The chain uses TRBV18 and TRBJ2-2, with TRBD2 matching 8 bases. This CDR3 region has 16 residues. Per the germline V gene, CDR1 is KGHSH and CDR2 is LQKENI. With 2 bases clipped from V and 3 bases from J, the junction kept 5 bases outside the gene matches. As DNA, the CDR3 is TGTGCCAGCTCACCAATTAGCGGGGAGTACACCGGGGAGCTGTTTTTT. Its protein is CASSPISGEYTGELFF.

The CDR3 coding sequence is TGTGCCAGCAGCTTAGAAGCGCGGAGTAACAATGAGCAGTTCTTC. This gives the protein CASSLEARSNNEQFF. J is TRBJ2-1 and V is TRBV7-9; no clear D gene. V lost 1 base and J lost 5, with 12 bases in between. The CDR3 extends over 15 amino acids. Germline V lookup: CDR1 SEHNR, CDR2 FQNEAQ (reference sequence).

J is TRBJ1-1 and V is TRBV5-1; 8 bases agree with TRBD1. The germline V gene has CDR1 SGHRS and CDR2 YFSETQ. The CDR3 sequence is 14 residues long. V lost 2 bases and J lost 11; bases outside the gene matches: 11. The CDR3 bases are TGCGCCAGCAGCTTACAGGACAGGGCTTTAATCGCTTTCTTT. Its protein product is CASSLQDRALIAFF.

The chain is built from TRBV20-1 and TRBJ2-7; TRBD1 is a possible D gene (6 bases). CDR3 length: 11 amino acids. Germline loops: CDR1 DFQATT, CDR2 SNEGSKA (reference sequence). V was trimmed by 6 bases and J by 6 bases, leaving 12 bases between them. CDR3 sequence reads: CSAGRDTEQYV. The CDR3 bases are TGCAGTGCCGGCAGGGACACCGAGCAGTACGTC.

This chain joins TRBV28 and TRBJ1-2; no reliable D call. CDR3 length: 14 amino acids. Trimming shortened V by 10 bases and J by 5 bases, and 20 bases separated the two germline ends. CDR1 is MDHEN, CDR2 SYDVKM, per germline. The CDR3 region is CATQSPGDGYGYTF. The CDR3 DNA reads as TGTGCCACCCAAAGTCCGGGTGACGGTTATGGCTACACCTTC.

The rearrangement links TRBV9 to TRBJ2-3; 15 bases line up with TRBD2. The CDR3 has 14 amino acids. V lost 6 bases to trimming and J lost 8 bases; unmatched junction nucleotides: 4. Germline V gene lookup returns CDR1 SGDLS and CDR2 YYNGEE. The CDR3 DNA follows: TGTGCCAGCACGGGACTAGCGGGGGGCGGTACGCAGTATTTT. Protein sequence: CASTGLAGGGTQYF. Full variable domain (remainder filled in from reference TRBV9 and TRBJ2-3): DSGVTQTPKHLITATGQRVTLRCSPRSGDLSVYWYQQSLDQGLQFLIQYYNGEERAKGNILERFSAQQFPDLHSELNLSSLELGDSALYFCASTGLAGGGTQYFGPGTRLTVL.

The V and J genes are TRBV12-3 or TRBV12-4 and TRBJ1-1; 7 bases map to TRBD1. The CDR3 is made up of 13 amino acids. J gave up 7 bases and V 3 bases, and 5 bases lay outside the gene matches. The chain's CDR3 is CASSLGTALEAFF. The DNA of the CDR3 is TGTGCCAGCAGTTTGGGGACAGCCCTTGAAGCTTTCTTT.

The chain carries TRBV2 and TRBJ2-2; TRBD2 might be the D (6 bases). The V gene's germline CDR1 is SNHLY and CDR2 FYNNEI. The CDR3 has 15 amino acids. Trimming took off 9 bases at V and 1 base at J, with 15 bases between the two ends. The CDR3 loop is CASQGGTVNTGELFF. CDR3 nucleotides: TGTGCCAGTCAGGGCGGGACGGTGAACACCGGGGAGCTGTTTTTT.